These 32 T cell receptor beta chains were sequenced from one sample in a study of cytomegalovirus exposure and HLA in healthy donors. Here immunoSEQ multiplex PCR was the method, and the copy in TCRdb shows in-frame clones only, minus some. Here the sample spans approximately 170,000 clones, roughly 84% being singletons. Sequencing was performed on PBMCs. All receptors derive from a man aged 30 to 45 in good health and CMV-seropositive.

This sequence joins TRBV10-2 and TRBJ2-5, with 8 bases that match TRBD1. This CDR3 is built from 13 residues. Germline values: CDR1 WSHSY, CDR2 SAAADI. With 11 bases clipped from V and 1 base from J, the junction kept 6 bases outside the gene matches. CDR3 loop: CAVLQGGQETQYF. DNA of the CDR3: TGCGCCGTACTACAGGGGGGCCAAGAGACCCAGTACTTC.

This clone was counted a single time. The V call is TRBV30, the J call TRBJ2-5; 8 bases are a match to TRBD1. The germline gives CDR1 GTSNPN, CDR2 SVGIG (reference sequence). CDR3 length: 15 residues. With V trimmed by 3 bases and J by 9 bases, 15 bases remained unmatched. CDR3 in DNA: TGTGCCTGGAGCGGCACAATGGGACAGGCGGGGTCCCAGTACTTC. Translation: CAWSGTMGQAGSQYF.

The V gene is TRBV4-3, the J gene TRBJ2-3, with a weak D call TRBD2 (5 bases). The CDR3 consists of 16 residues. Trimming stripped 1 base from V and 2 bases from J, with 13 bases between. CDR1 is LGHNA, CDR2 YSLEER, per germline. CDR3 region: CASSQAVAYSTDTQYF. Written as DNA, the CDR3 is TGCGCCAGCAGCCAAGCCGTAGCGTACTCCACAGATACGCAGTATTTT.

This sequence joins TRBV4-1 and TRBJ2-5, with TRBD1 matching over 7 bases. There are 13 residues in the CDR3. Trimming at V came to 3 bases and at J to 2 bases, leaving 0 bases not matched to a gene. CDR1 and CDR2 (germline): MGHRA, YSYEKL. The CDR3 loop reads CASSQGQQETQYF. The CDR3 coding sequence is TGCGCCAGCAGCCAGGGACAGCAAGAGACCCAGTACTTC.

The chain carries TRBV5-1 and TRBJ1-2, with a tentative D call TRBD1 (5 bases). Germline V gene lookup returns CDR1 SGHRS and CDR2 YFSETQ. The CDR3 has 14 amino acids. V was clipped by 4 bases and J by 3 bases, with 13 bases between them. The CDR3 bases are TGCGCCAGCAGCACTGAGTGGGGGGACTATGGCTACACCTTC. Translation gives CASSTEWGDYGYTF.

This chain uses TRBV5-1 with TRBJ2-7, with D perhaps matching TRBD1 (5 bases). The CDR3 runs 15 residues. Germline V gene data show CDR1 as SGHRS and CDR2 as YFSETQ. V was cut by 4 bases and J by 2 bases, with 16 bases left in between. The CDR3 sequence is CASSPPKGPTYEQYF. Here the CDR3 DNA reads TGCGCCAGCAGCCCTCCCAAGGGGCCTACCTACGAGCAGTACTTC.

This chain links TRBV9 with TRBJ2-7; possibly TRBD1 for D (8 bases). CDR1 is SGDLS, CDR2 YYNGEE, per germline. The CDR3 spans 14 residues. V was trimmed by 3 bases and J by 4 bases, leaving 14 bases between them. The CDR3 coding sequence is TGTGCCAGCAGCGGCACAGGGGGGGGTTACGAGCAGTACTTC. The encoded protein is CASSGTGGGYEQYF.

The CDR3 nucleotides read TGTGCCAGCACCCCAGCGGGGGTAGCGGCCAACAATGAGCAGTTCTTC. It yields the protein CASTPAGVAANNEQFF. The chain recombines TRBV7-9 with TRBJ2-1; TRBD2 matches at 8 bases. V lost 7 bases and J lost 5; bases outside the gene matches: 13. This CDR3 is 16 amino acids long. Germline V gives CDR1 SEHNR, CDR2 FQNEAQ (reference sequence).

In DNA, the CDR3 is TGTGCCAGCAGTGAACAACTAACCTACTCTGGAAACACCATATATTTT. Amino acids: CASSEQLTYSGNTIYF. The genes are TRBV6-1 and TRBJ1-3; D call uncertain. The V gene's germline CDR1 is MNHNS and CDR2 SASEGT. The V gene lost 2 bases and the J gene lost 0 bases, with 11 bases spanning the gap. The CDR3 spans 16 residues.

J is TRBJ1-4 and V is TRBV9; 10 bases are a match to TRBD1. The CDR3 has 16 amino acids. The V and J ends lost 3 bases and 5 bases, in that order; junction bases with no gene match: 7. CDR1 SGDLS and CDR2 YYNGEE come from the germline V gene. The CDR3 region is CASSGQGAIANEKLFF. In DNA, the CDR3 is TGTGCCAGCAGCGGACAGGGGGCGATCGCGAATGAAAAACTGTTTTTT.

Regarding this clone: Other nucleotide sequences in the sample specify the same CDR3. The chain recombines TRBV5-4 with TRBJ1-6, with 8 bases lining up with TRBD1. The CDR3 covers 15 residues. Germline values: CDR1 SGHNT, CDR2 YYREEE (reference sequence). Losses at the gene ends were 0 bases for V and 7 bases for J; bases not matched to a gene: 3. Written as DNA, the CDR3 is TGTGCCAGCAGCTTGGCCGGGACAGGAAATTCACCCCTCCACTTT. This sequence encodes CASSLAGTGNSPLHF.

The rearrangement links TRBV19 to TRBJ1-1; TRBD1 might be the D (6 bases). V shed 7 bases and J shed 0 bases, with 12 bases lying between them. This CDR3 contains 14 residues. Germline V gene lookup returns CDR1 LNHDA and CDR2 SQIVND (reference sequence). CDR3 residues: CASIGGAVNTEAFF. In DNA form, the CDR3 reads TGTGCCAGTATTGGGGGGGCGGTGAACACTGAAGCTTTCTTT.

The chain links TRBV5-1 to TRBJ2-7, with D uncertain. Per germline, CDR1 SGHRS and CDR2 YFSETQ. CDR3 size: 13 residues. V shed 1 base and J shed 2 bases, with 7 bases lying between them. DNA for the CDR3: TGCGCCAGCAGCTTGTCAGGTCCCTACGAGCAGTACTTC. It yields the protein CASSLSGPYEQYF.

The V gene is TRBV28, the J gene TRBJ2-1, with D possibly matching TRBD2 (6 bases). Per the germline V gene, CDR1 is MDHEN and CDR2 is SYDVKM. Trimming stripped 5 bases from V and 6 bases from J, with 11 bases between. The CDR3 has 13 amino acids. The CDR3 loop is CASSPGTPNEQFF. In nucleotides, the CDR3 is TGTGCCAGCAGTCCCGGGACTCCCAATGAGCAGTTCTTC.

In its sample, this clone was seen a few times. The chain couples TRBV7-2 to TRBJ2-5; D is possibly TRBD1 (5 bases). Germline CDR1 reads SGHTA; CDR2 reads FQGNSA. Trimming stripped 1 base from V and 5 bases from J, with 11 bases between. This CDR3 is 14 amino acids long. The CDR3 DNA follows: TGTGCCAGCAGCTTAGGGGCAGGGTGGGAGACCCAGTACTTC. Encoded protein: CASSLGAGWETQYF.

The V call is TRBV6-6, the J call TRBJ2-7, with 13 nucleotides matching TRBD2. J lost 9 bases, V lost 2 bases, and 7 bases had no gene match. There are 15 residues in the CDR3. Germline loops: CDR1 MNHNY, CDR2 SVGAGI (reference sequence). The CDR3 reads CASSYGTSGKAGQYF. DNA of the CDR3: TGTGCCAGCAGTTACGGGACTAGCGGGAAAGCTGGGCAGTACTTC.

The chain couples TRBV29-1 to TRBJ2-2, with 12 bases identical to TRBD2. J gave up 7 bases and V 4 bases, and 7 bases lay outside the gene matches. The CDR3 sequence is 15 residues long. Germline loops: CDR1 SQVTM, CDR2 ANQGSEA. CDR3 nucleotide sequence: TGCAGCGTTGGAAACCTAGCGGGAGGGGTCGGGGAGCTGTTTTTT. Protein product: CSVGNLAGGVGELFF.

J is TRBJ2-2 and V is TRBV11-2; no clear D. The CDR3 contains 17 residues. Trimming pared 0 bases from V and 3 bases from J, leaving 14 bases between. Germline CDR1 and CDR2: SGHAT and FQNNGV. CDR3: CASSLDNSQAYTGELFF. In nucleotides, the CDR3 is TGTGCCAGCAGCTTAGATAACAGCCAAGCATACACCGGGGAGCTGTTTTTT. Based on the CDR3 plus reference TRBV11-2 and TRBJ2-2, the full variable domain is EAGVAQSPRYKIIEKRQSVAFWCNPISGHATLYWYQQILGQGPKLLIQFQNNGVVDDSQLPKDRFSAERLKGVDSTLKIQPAKLEDSAVYLCASSLDNSQAYTGELFFGEGSRLTVL.

The chain joins TRBV4-1 to TRBJ2-7; 9 nucleotides line up with TRBD1. The V segment lost 2 bases and the J segment 4 bases; nucleotides outside the gene matches: 9. This CDR3 comprises 16 residues. The V gene's germline CDR1 is MGHRA and CDR2 YSYEKL. DNA of the CDR3: TGCGCCAGCAGCCAACCACCCGGGACAGGGAATTACGAGCAGTACTTC. Protein: CASSQPPGTGNYEQYF.

This chain connects TRBV5-1 to TRBJ2-7; TRBD1 matches 9 bases. V lost 4 bases to trimming and J lost 3 bases; unmatched junction nucleotides: 8. Per germline, CDR1 SGHRS and CDR2 YFSETQ. CDR3 length equals 15 residues. The CDR3 DNA follows: TGCGCCAGCAGCGGCGGGACAGGGAGTTACTACGAGCAGTACTTC. Its translation is CASSGGTGSYYEQYF.

The genes are TRBV9 and TRBJ1-2; 11 bases line up with TRBD1. Germline loops: CDR1 SGDLS, CDR2 YYNGEE. The CDR3 has 15 amino acids. J was trimmed by 7 bases and V by 0 bases; bases with no gene match: 5. This CDR3 is CASSVGGTGGSGYTF. CDR3 nucleotides: TGTGCCAGCAGCGTAGGAGGGACAGGGGGTTCTGGCTACACCTTC.

This chain links TRBV27 with TRBJ2-7; 10 positions agree with TRBD1. The CDR3 sequence is 17 residues long. The ends lost 3 bases at V and 9 bases at J; junction bases unmatched: 17. Germline assignment: CDR1 MNHEY and CDR2 SMNVEV (reference sequence). Written as DNA, the CDR3 is TGTGCCAGCAGTTTGAACCCTGGGGACAGGGGTATTTTGCGGCAGTACTTC. This sequence encodes CASSLNPGDRGILRQYF.

The chain links TRBV7-2 to TRBJ2-7, with 8 bases fitting TRBD1. This CDR3 has 16 amino acids. Per germline, CDR1 SGHTA and CDR2 FQGNSA. The V and J ends lost 5 bases and 1 base, in that order; junction bases with no gene match: 10. The CDR3 sequence: CASSVGGWTGSYEQYF. CDR3 DNA: TGTGCCAGCAGCGTTGGGGGGTGGACAGGGTCCTACGAGCAGTACTTC.

The chain uses TRBV27 and TRBJ1-2; D is possibly TRBD1 (5 bases). Germline V CDR1 and CDR2: MNHEY, SMNVEV (reference sequence). The length of the CDR3 is 15 residues. V was shortened by 5 bases and J by 3 bases, with 16 bases between the two germline ends. The CDR3 is CASSPLGVLDYGYTF. CDR3 DNA: TGTGCCAGCAGTCCCTTAGGGGTTTTGGACTATGGCTACACCTTC.

For this clone: Other DNA sequences in this specimen translate into the identical CDR3. The J gene is TRBJ1-1, the V gene TRBV5-1; possible D gene TRBD1, 6 bases. CDR1 and CDR2 (germline): SGHRS, YFSETQ. Trimming left V 0 bases short and J 3 bases short, with 9 bases between. The CDR3 length is 14 residues. The CDR3 DNA follows: TGCGCCAGCAGCTTGGTGGGGGCCGACACTGAAGCTTTCTTT. This sequence encodes CASSLVGADTEAFF.

The chain uses TRBV28 and TRBJ1-3, with D unresolved. There are 16 residues in the CDR3. Germline V gives CDR1 MDHEN, CDR2 SYDVKM. V gave up 2 bases and J gave up 2 bases, with 13 bases separating them. The CDR3, as DNA: TGTGCCAGCAGTTTAAGTCCCGAGCCCACTGGAAACACCATATATTTT. As protein: CASSLSPEPTGNTIYF.

This clone was detected once. V usage is TRBV5-4 and J usage is TRBJ1-1; 8 bases map to TRBD1. CDR3 size: 13 residues. V was pared by 4 bases and J by 4 bases, with 3 bases of the junction left unmatched. Germline V lookup: CDR1 SGHNT, CDR2 YYREEE (reference sequence). CDR3 residues: CASSRTGSTEAFF. The CDR3 nucleotides read TGTGCCAGCAGCCGGACAGGGTCCACTGAAGCTTTCTTT.

The chain has TRBV5-4 and TRBJ2-2, with 9 bases matching TRBD1. This CDR3 comprises 15 residues. Germline V CDR1 and CDR2: SGHNT, YYREEE (reference sequence). Losses at the gene ends were 5 bases for V and 0 bases for J; bases not matched to a gene: 2. CDR3 coding DNA: TGTGCCAGCAGGACAGGGGGTACGAACACCGGGGAGCTGTTTTTT. Translation: CASRTGGTNTGELFF. Complete variable domain (other parts from reference TRBV5-4 and TRBJ2-2): ETGVTQSPTHLIKTRGQQVTLRCSSQSGHNTVSWYQQALGQGPQFIFQYYREEENGRGNFPPRFSGLQFPNYSSELNVNALELDDSALYLCASRTGGTNTGELFFGEGSRLTVL.

The chain recombines TRBV6-1 with TRBJ2-1; D may be TRBD1 (6 bases). The V and J ends lost 7 bases and 10 bases respectively, with 17 bases between them. From germline, CDR1 is MNHNS and CDR2 SASEGT. This CDR3 has 13 amino acids. The CDR3 nucleotides read TGTGCCAGCACCTATCCTTACGGACAGGAGCAGTTCTTC. It yields the protein CASTYPYGQEQFF.

In its sample, this clone was seen a few times. The CDR3 loop is CAWSVRNRVGTEAFF. The CDR3 nucleotides are TGTGCCTGGAGTGTACGGAACAGGGTTGGAACTGAAGCTTTCTTT. The genes are TRBV30 and TRBJ1-1; possible D gene TRBD1, 6 bases. CDR3 length: 15 amino acids. Germline V lookup: CDR1 GTSNPN, CDR2 SVGIG (reference sequence). V was shortened by 0 bases and J by 5 bases, with 16 bases between the two germline ends.

The chain couples TRBV9 to TRBJ2-3; a possible D gene is TRBD2 (6 bases). There are 14 residues in the CDR3. Per germline, CDR1 SGDLS and CDR2 YYNGEE. V was cut by 3 bases and J by 4 bases, with 12 bases left in between. CDR3: CASSGGDWADTQYF. DNA for the CDR3: TGTGCCAGCAGCGGCGGGGATTGGGCAGATACGCAGTATTTT.

This clone was counted a few times. This chain links TRBV27 with TRBJ1-5; D perhaps matches TRBD1 (6 bases). This CDR3 spans 16 amino acids. V was pared by 0 bases and J by 6 bases, with 15 bases between. In germline, CDR1 is MNHEY, CDR2 SMNVEV (reference sequence). The CDR3 sequence: CASSLSGDTWGQPQHF. DNA for the CDR3: TGTGCCAGCAGTTTATCGGGGGACACCTGGGGTCAGCCCCAGCATTTT.